These 31 T cell receptor beta chains share one sample of origin, sequenced in a study of blood T cell repertoires in COVID-19. Some clones are missing from TCRdb's copy, which holds only in-frame ones; the method was immunoSEQ multiplex PCR. The data hold 40,000 to 60,000 clones, with just over 90% observed a single time. Sequencing input: peripheral blood. These receptors all stem from a man aged 55 to 70 with COVID-19, enrolled during active disease.

V gene TRBV7-3 combines with J gene TRBJ1-6, with 9 positions matching TRBD1. This CDR3 contains 15 residues. Trimming took 6 bases from V and 10 from J; bases not matched to a gene: 10. Germline V CDR1 and CDR2: SGHTA, FQGTGA. This CDR3 is CASRRDRVPYSPLHF. CDR3 DNA sequence: TGTGCCAGCAGAAGGGACAGGGTCCCCTACTCACCCCTCCACTTT.

The rearrangement joins TRBV5-1 to TRBJ2-2; 11 bases line up with TRBD2. This CDR3 contains 17 residues. With V trimmed by 3 bases and J by 8 bases, 12 bases remained unmatched. CDR1 and CDR2 (germline): SGHRS, YFSETQ. CDR3 sequence (DNA): TGCGCCAGCAGCTCGGCGACTAGCGGGATTATCGTAGGGGAGCTGTTTTTT. It encodes CASSSATSGIIVGELFF.

The sample holds one count of this clone. The chain joins TRBV28 to TRBJ2-7; D uncertain. Germline lookup yields CDR1 MDHEN and CDR2 SYDVKM. V lost 2 bases to trimming and J lost 3 bases, with 8 bases between them. The CDR3 is 13 residues long. DNA for the CDR3: TGTGCCAGCAGTTTAGGGCAGCTCTACGAGCAGTACTTC. It translates to CASSLGQLYEQYF.

In its sample, this clone was seen once. The genes are TRBV5-1 and TRBJ2-3; weak D call: TRBD2 (6 bases). The CDR3 covers 16 residues. Trimming shortened V by 0 bases and J by 0 bases, and 11 bases separated the two germline ends. CDR1 and CDR2 from the germline V gene are SGHRS and YFSETQ. Here the CDR3 reads CASSLVSGPSTDTQYF. The CDR3 DNA follows: TGCGCCAGCAGCTTGGTTAGCGGTCCTAGCACAGATACGCAGTATTTT.

V gene TRBV6-5 combines with J gene TRBJ2-7, with 7 bases identical to TRBD1. The ends lost 6 bases at V and 0 bases at J; junction bases unmatched: 2. This CDR3 contains 13 residues. CDR1 and CDR2 from the germline V gene are MNHEY and SVGAGI. The CDR3 coding sequence is TGTGCCAGCAGGACAGGGAGCTCCTACGAGCAGTACTTC. It specifies CASRTGSSYEQYF.

This clone was seen just once. J is TRBJ2-1 and V is TRBV4-1; 15 positions agree with TRBD2. Germline CDR1 is MGHRA and CDR2 is YSYEKL. This CDR3 contains 14 residues. Germline trimming cut 4 bases from V and 9 bases from J; bases unmatched to any gene: 1. The CDR3 loop is CASSLGLAGGEQFF. CDR3 coding DNA: TGCGCCAGCAGCCTGGGACTAGCGGGAGGTGAGCAGTTCTTC.

The chain carries TRBV29-1 and TRBJ1-2, with D possibly being TRBD1 (5 bases). This CDR3 comprises 13 residues. The V end lost 4 bases, the J end lost 3 bases, and 12 bases lay between the germline ends. The germline V gene encodes CDR1 SQVTM and CDR2 ANQGSEA. The CDR3 reads CSVGGGVDYGYTF. Written as DNA, the CDR3 is TGCAGCGTTGGGGGCGGGGTCGACTATGGCTACACCTTC.

The chain joins TRBV10-2 to TRBJ2-2, with 9 nucleotides matching TRBD1. With V trimmed by 0 bases and J by 4 bases, 0 bases remained unmatched. The germline gives CDR1 WSHSY, CDR2 SAAADI. The CDR3 spans 15 residues. DNA for the CDR3: TGCGCCAGCAGTGAGTCGACAGGGGGCACCGGGGAGCTGTTTTTT. Its protein is CASSESTGGTGELFF.

This chain uses TRBV6-5 with TRBJ1-1, with TRBD1 identical over 9 bases. In germline, CDR1 is MNHEY, CDR2 SVGAGI. CDR3 size: 13 residues. Trimming cost V 4 bases and J 8 bases; bases outside gene matches: 5. This CDR3 is CASSSRDRDEAFF. The CDR3, as DNA: TGTGCCAGCAGTTCTCGGGACAGGGACGAAGCTTTCTTT.

The V gene is TRBV7-8, the J gene TRBJ1-2; 8 nucleotides agree with TRBD1. This CDR3 contains 13 residues. Losses at the gene ends were 4 bases for V and 4 bases for J; bases not matched to a gene: 2. Germline assignment: CDR1 SGHVS and CDR2 FQNEAQ. CDR3 coding DNA: TGTGCCAGCAGCTCTGACAGGGGCTATGGCTACACCTTC. It encodes CASSSDRGYGYTF.

The V and J genes are TRBV7-2 and TRBJ1-2; perhaps TRBD1 as D (5 bases). With 1 base removed from V and 0 bases from J, the gap between germline ends came to 15 bases. Germline CDR1 is SGHTA and CDR2 is FQGNSA. This CDR3 is built from 17 residues. The CDR3 DNA follows: TGTGCCAGCAGCTTAGATGTCAGGGATCTAGCTAACTATGGCTACACCTTC. Protein product: CASSLDVRDLANYGYTF. Based on the CDR3 plus reference TRBV7-2 and TRBJ1-2, the full variable domain is GAGVSQSPSNKVTEKGKDVELRCDPISGHTALYWYRQSLGQGLEFLIYFQGNSAPDKSGLPSDRFSAERTGGSVSTLTIQRTQQEDSAVYLCASSLDVRDLANYGYTFGSGTRLTVV.

The chain carries TRBV5-4 and TRBJ2-7; 7 bases fit TRBD1. The length of the CDR3 is 15 residues. Trimming cost V 3 bases and J 2 bases; bases outside gene matches: 8. The germline CDR1 and CDR2 sequences are SGHNT and YYREEE (reference sequence). The DNA for the CDR3 is TGTGCCAGCAGCTCAGAAAGGGACAGAACCTACGAGCAGTACTTC. It encodes CASSSERDRTYEQYF.

The rearrangement uses TRBV19 and TRBJ2-7; 8 bases fit TRBD1. Germline V gives CDR1 LNHDA, CDR2 SQIVND (reference sequence). CDR3 length: 16 residues. V was pared by 5 bases and J by 2 bases, with 11 bases of the junction left unmatched. The CDR3 loop reads CASSSGGSRNPYEQYF. As DNA, the CDR3 is TGTGCCAGTAGTTCAGGGGGCAGCCGAAACCCCTACGAGCAGTACTTC. The full variable domain, in which reference TRBV19 and TRBJ2-7 provide the parts outside the CDR3, is DGGITQSPKYLFRKEGQNVTLSCEQNLNHDAMYWYRQDPGQGLRLIYYSQIVNDFQKGDIAEGYSVSREKKESFPLTVTSAQKNPTAFYLCASSSGGSRNPYEQYFGPGTRLTVT.

The rearrangement links TRBV5-6 to TRBJ1-3, with 8 bases lining up with TRBD1. Trimming at V came to 1 base and at J to 0 bases, leaving 12 bases not matched to a gene. Germline-derived CDR1 and CDR2 are SGHDT and YYEEEE. The CDR3 sequence is 19 residues long. The CDR3 is CASSLSQGADWYSGNTIYF. The CDR3 DNA reads TGTGCCAGCAGCTTGTCTCAGGGGGCGGATTGGTACTCTGGAAACACCATATATTTT.

The V call is TRBV6-5, the J call TRBJ2-7; TRBD1 is a possible D gene (5 bases). Germline V gene data show CDR1 as MNHEY and CDR2 as SVGAGI. The V end lost 5 bases, the J end lost 3 bases, and 14 bases lay between the germline ends. There are 14 residues in the CDR3. Here the CDR3 DNA reads TGTGCCAGCAGTCACCCCACGCAGGGCTACGAGCAGTACTTC. Its protein is CASSHPTQGYEQYF.

This chain connects TRBV7-2 to TRBJ1-5; weak D call: TRBD1 (5 bases). The V and J ends lost 1 base and 3 bases respectively, with 7 bases between them. Germline CDR1 is SGHTA and CDR2 is FQGNSA. The CDR3 totals 14 residues. CDR3 nucleotide sequence: TGTGCCAGCAGCTTAGTACAGGACAATCAGCCCCAGCATTTT. Protein: CASSLVQDNQPQHF.

This clone was seen more than once but under ten times. The chain combines TRBV7-9 with TRBJ2-2, with TRBD2 as a possible D gene (5 bases). CDR3 size: 13 residues. Trimming removed 3 bases at V and 4 bases at J, with 6 bases between. Germline V gives CDR1 SEHNR, CDR2 FQNEAQ (reference sequence). CDR3 sequence reads: CASSFGGTGELFF. DNA for the CDR3: TGTGCCAGCAGCTTTGGAGGCACCGGGGAGCTGTTTTTT.

The J gene is TRBJ1-5, the V gene TRBV28; D unclear. CDR1 is MDHEN and CDR2 is SYDVKM in the germline V gene. V dropped 5 bases and J dropped 4 bases, with 15 bases sitting between them. The CDR3 sequence is 15 residues long. The DNA of the CDR3 is TGTGCCAGCAGTCCCCTAAGGCGGGGTAATCAGCCCCAGCATTTT. It yields the protein CASSPLRRGNQPQHF.

The rearrangement links TRBV28 to TRBJ1-1; 7 nucleotides agree with TRBD1. With V trimmed by 4 bases and J by 4 bases, 6 bases remained unmatched. Germline V CDR1 and CDR2: MDHEN, SYDVKM. CDR3 size: 14 residues. CDR3 sequence: CASSSFDRATEAFF. The CDR3 DNA reads as TGTGCCAGCAGTTCCTTCGACAGGGCCACTGAAGCTTTCTTT.

The gene calls are TRBV7-3 and TRBJ2-1; D ambiguous. V gave up 3 bases and J gave up 9 bases, with 12 bases separating them. The CDR3 extends over 13 amino acids. Germline V gene lookup returns CDR1 SGHTA and CDR2 FQGTGA. CDR3 nucleotide sequence: TGTGCCAGCAGCTTGGGCCTCCGCAGTGAGCAGTTCTTC. It codes for CASSLGLRSEQFF.

The V call is TRBV9, the J call TRBJ1-6; the match to TRBD1 covers 8 bases. Germline-derived CDR1 and CDR2 are SGDLS and YYNGEE. The CDR3 runs to 15 residues. The junction had 6 bases not matched to a gene; V was cut back by 3 bases and J by 7 bases. The CDR3 loop reads CASSGTGLGNSPLHF. Here the CDR3 DNA reads TGTGCCAGCAGCGGGACAGGGTTGGGGAATTCACCCCTCCACTTT.

V usage is TRBV3-1 (or the pseudogene TRBV3-2) and J usage is TRBJ2-3, with 9 bases lining up with TRBD2. The CDR3 length is 14 residues. Germline values: CDR1 LGHDT, CDR2 YNNKEL (reference sequence). V was pared by 6 bases and J by 6 bases, with 7 bases of the junction left unmatched. In DNA, the CDR3 is TGTGCCAGCAGTCCACTAGCGGGCAGGGATACGCAGTATTTT. Translating it yields CASSPLAGRDTQYF.

The rearrangement uses TRBV6-1 and TRBJ1-1; D might be TRBD1 (5 bases). The CDR3 runs to 13 residues. The germline V and J ends were trimmed by 2 bases and 8 bases, with 12 bases remaining between them. The germline gives CDR1 MNHNS, CDR2 SASEGT. The CDR3 DNA is TGTGCCAGCAGTGAAAGGCCAGGGAACGAAGCTTTCTTT. Translation: CASSERPGNEAFF.

V gene TRBV7-9 combines with J gene TRBJ1-2; 11 bases align to TRBD1. The V gene end was trimmed by 0 bases and the J gene end by 7 bases; junction bases not matched to a gene: 4. Germline CDR1 reads SEHNR; CDR2 reads FQNEAQ (reference sequence). The CDR3 length is 15 residues. DNA for the CDR3: TGTGCCAGCAGCTTAGCCGGGACAGGGGGTACTGGCTACACCTTC. Its translation is CASSLAGTGGTGYTF.

This chain connects TRBV5-1 to TRBJ1-1, with TRBD1 matching 8 bases. With 3 bases clipped from V and 4 bases from J, the junction kept 2 bases outside the gene matches. In germline, CDR1 is SGHRS, CDR2 YFSETQ. CDR3 size: 13 residues. Written as DNA, the CDR3 is TGCGCCAGCAGCTCACAGGGGGTCACTGAAGCTTTCTTT. It codes for CASSSQGVTEAFF.

The rearrangement joins TRBV7-2 to TRBJ1-1; 8 bases line up with TRBD1. This CDR3 is 14 amino acids long. The germline CDR1 and CDR2 sequences are SGHTA and FQGNSA. V shed 7 bases and J 3 bases; nucleotides not matched to a gene: 7. This chain's CDR3 is CASTFDRGYTEAFF. The CDR3 nucleotides are TGTGCCAGCACCTTCGACAGGGGCTACACTGAAGCTTTCTTT. The full variable domain, its missing parts supplied by reference TRBV7-2 and TRBJ1-1, is GAGVSQSPSNKVTEKGKDVELRCDPISGHTALYWYRQSLGQGLEFLIYFQGNSAPDKSGLPSDRFSAERTGGSVSTLTIQRTQQEDSAVYLCASTFDRGYTEAFFGQGTRLTVV.

V and J are TRBV30 and TRBJ1-6; D is unclear. V was shortened by 2 bases and J by 7 bases, with 9 bases between the two germline ends. Germline CDR1 reads GTSNPN; CDR2 reads SVGIG (reference sequence). The CDR3 extends over 13 amino acids. The CDR3 sequence: CAWSSGINSPLHF. As DNA, the CDR3 is TGTGCCTGGAGTAGCGGGATCAATTCACCCCTCCACTTT.

This chain connects TRBV10-2 to TRBJ1-1; D unclear. The CDR3 is made up of 13 amino acids. Trimming removed 2 bases at V and 5 bases at J, with 9 bases between. CDR1 is WSHSY, CDR2 SAAADI, per germline. In DNA form, the CDR3 reads TGCGCCAGCAGTGAGAGGAGGAAAACTGAAGCTTTCTTT. Translation gives CASSERRKTEAFF.

The chain carries TRBV5-1 and TRBJ2-3; TRBD2 aligns across 10 bases. The CDR3 consists of 16 residues. With V trimmed by 4 bases and J by 2 bases, 7 bases remained unmatched. Germline V gene lookup returns CDR1 SGHRS and CDR2 YFSETQ. CDR3 DNA: TGCGCCAGCAGCGTAGAGCGGGGGGGCCTCACAGATACGCAGTATTTT. It codes for CASSVERGGLTDTQYF. Variable domain in full (rest from reference TRBV5-1 and TRBJ2-3): KAGVTQTPRYLIKTRGQQVTLSCSPISGHRSVSWYQQTPGQGLQFLFEYFSETQRNKGNFPGRFSGRQFSNSRSEMNVSTLELGDSALYLCASSVERGGLTDTQYFGPGTRLTVL.

V gene TRBV19 combines with J gene TRBJ1-2; TRBD1 matches 7 bases. The CDR3 loop spans 14 amino acids. Looked up from germline, CDR1 is LNHDA and CDR2 is SQIVND (reference sequence). V trimming: 6 bases; J trimming: 5 bases; junction bases outside the gene matches: 9. The CDR3 DNA reads as TGTGCCAGTAGGGAGACAGGGAGGAATTATGGCTACACCTTC. Amino acids: CASRETGRNYGYTF.

The chain carries TRBV18 and TRBJ2-3; 9 nucleotides match TRBD2. In germline, CDR1 is KGHSH, CDR2 LQKENI. V shed 2 bases and J 8 bases; nucleotides not matched to a gene: 11. There are 16 residues in the CDR3. The CDR3 DNA sequence: TGTGCCAGCTCACCAGACGCTCCTAGCGGGATGGTTACGCAGTATTTT. Translation: CASSPDAPSGMVTQYF.